The present TCR beta chain was sequenced within a study of blood T cell repertoires in COVID-19. For the study at large: T cells, B-cell-depleted T cells, or PBMCs provided the cDNA or gDNA that served as material.

The CDR3 covers 14 residues. Germline assignment: CDR1 MNHEY and CDR2 SVGAGI. V gave up 5 bases and J gave up 4 bases; unmatched junction bases: 6. The Seattle patients, enrolled during active infection, were followed longitudinally. In the study's own analysis: Estimates of nucleated cell counts were drawn from the amplification of reference gene primers. Sequencing was performed with immunoSEQ multiplex PCR; in TCRdb, only in-frame clones are kept and a portion is missing. V and J calls and clone size follow that table, whereas D and trimming were derived from the DNA. Among 350,000 or so clones listed, around 90% were seen once. This clone was found a few times.

This clonotype originated in a woman aged 60-75 years with COVID-19, enrolled during active disease. Material for sequencing was peripheral blood. This rearrangement joins TRBV6-5 to TRBJ1-1; 8 nucleotides match TRBD1. The CDR3: CASSRDRLLTEAFF. CDR3 coding DNA: TGTGCCAGCAGTCGGGACAGGTTGCTCACTGAAGCTTTCTTT.